The 19 T cell receptor beta chains listed next were all sequenced from one sample in a study of T cell repertoires in ileal Crohn's disease. Time point: neoterminal ileum biopsy at postoperative endoscopy, about 6 months after surgery. Sequencing used immunoSEQ multiplex PCR; TCRdb keeps in-frame clones, though not all of them. The sample shows more than 60,000 clones, about 88% of them seen only once. Sequencing input: ileal tissue. Source of these receptors: an adult with Crohn's disease.

This sequence joins TRBV15 and TRBJ2-4; 8 bases are shared with TRBD1. Germline V gives CDR1 LNHNV, CDR2 YYDKDF (reference sequence). The CDR3 is 18 amino acids. The V segment lost 0 bases and the J segment 0 bases; nucleotides outside the gene matches: 7. The CDR3 spells CATSREGGQGIAKNIQYF. In nucleotides, the CDR3 is TGTGCCACCAGCAGAGAGGGAGGACAGGGCATAGCCAAAAACATTCAGTACTTC.

This clone showed up just a few times. The J gene is TRBJ1-1, the V gene TRBV29-1; 7 bases map to TRBD1. The germline CDR1 and CDR2 sequences are SQVTM and ANQGSEA. The CDR3 consists of 13 residues. The V and J ends lost 8 bases and 2 bases, in that order; junction bases with no gene match: 8. The chain's CDR3 is CSPLRQGNTEAFF. The CDR3 DNA reads as TGCAGCCCCCTTAGACAGGGCAACACTGAAGCTTTCTTT. Using reference TRBV29-1 and TRBJ1-1 for the parts outside the CDR3, the full variable domain is SAVISQKPSRDICQRGTSLTIQCQVDSQVTMMFWYRQQPGQSLTLIATANQGSEATYESGFVIDKFPISRPNLTFSTLTVSNMSPEDSSIYLCSPLRQGNTEAFFGQGTRLTVV.

The V and J genes are TRBV29-1 and TRBJ2-3; TRBD2 matches 8 bases. The V and J ends lost 6 bases and 0 bases, in that order; junction bases with no gene match: 11. Germline lookup yields CDR1 SQVTM and CDR2 ANQGSEA. The CDR3 spans 16 residues. In DNA form, the CDR3 reads TGCAGCGTAAAGGCGGGAGGCCCAACTAGCACAGATACGCAGTATTTT. It translates to CSVKAGGPTSTDTQYF.

This clone was seen a single time. The CDR3 spells CASSYRNSPLHF. The CDR3 DNA reads as TGTGCCAGCAGCTACAGGAATTCACCCCTCCACTTT. J is TRBJ1-6 and V is TRBV25-1; TRBD1 might be the D (5 bases). The V and J ends lost 6 bases and 7 bases respectively, with 7 bases between them. This CDR3 contains 12 residues. CDR1 is MGHDK, CDR2 SYGVNS, per germline.

The chain couples TRBV19 to TRBJ2-3, with 8 bases identical to TRBD2. After removal of 5 bases from V and 4 bases from J, the junction contained 8 bases not matched to a gene. The CDR3 contains 15 residues. Germline CDR1 is LNHDA and CDR2 is SQIVND (reference sequence). CDR3 sequence: CASSGYGGAADTQYF. CDR3 bases: TGTGCCAGTAGTGGATACGGGGGGGCGGCAGATACGCAGTATTTT.

This clone was observed a few times. The chain joins TRBV7-9 to TRBJ1-1; 8 nucleotides agree with TRBD1. Losses at the gene ends were 6 bases for V and 4 bases for J; bases not matched to a gene: 4. The CDR3 has 13 amino acids. Germline values: CDR1 SEHNR, CDR2 FQNEAQ (reference sequence). CDR3 bases: TGTGCCAGCAGTCAACAGGGGGGCACTGAAGCTTTCTTT. It specifies CASSQQGGTEAFF.

The chain employs TRBV6-1 and TRBJ1-1, with D perhaps TRBD1 (5 bases). CDR1 MNHNS and CDR2 SASEGT come from the germline V gene. CDR3 length: 14 amino acids. Deletions cut 4 bases from V and 5 bases from J, with 14 bases between. The DNA of the CDR3 is TGTGCCAGCAGTGCTAGTTTAGGGGTAACTGAAGCTTTCTTT. It is translated as CASSASLGVTEAFF.

This chain joins TRBV10-3 and TRBJ1-2; 7 nucleotides align to TRBD1. Trimming at V came to 5 bases and at J to 4 bases, leaving 7 bases not matched to a gene. From germline, CDR1 is ENHRY and CDR2 SYGVKD. The CDR3 runs 14 residues. CDR3 bases: TGTGCCATCAGTAGCGGACAGGAATCCTATGGCTACACCTTC. It yields the protein CAISSGQESYGYTF.

The chain couples TRBV11-2 to TRBJ2-5, with a possible D match to TRBD2 (6 bases). The V end lost 5 bases, the J end lost 5 bases, and 12 bases lay between the germline ends. Germline CDR1 is SGHAT and CDR2 is FQNNGV. The CDR3 covers 13 residues. The CDR3 region is CASSTGSMETQYF. In DNA, the CDR3 is TGTGCCAGCAGCACCGGGAGTATGGAGACCCAGTACTTC.

This clone was seen a handful of times. As DNA, the CDR3 is TGTGCCAGCAGCGACCAGGGGAAACTGTTTTTT. This codes for CASSDQGKLFF. This sequence joins TRBV7-2 and TRBJ1-4; possibly TRBD1 for D (6 bases). V was cut by 5 bases and J by 11 bases, with 9 bases left in between. The CDR3 runs to 11 residues. Germline CDR1 SGHTA, CDR2 FQGNSA.

This chain connects TRBV6-5 to TRBJ1-3; D is uncertain. The CDR3 loop spans 13 amino acids. The germline gives CDR1 MNHEY, CDR2 SVGAGI. V lost 7 bases, J lost 0 bases, and 7 bases lay in between. DNA for the CDR3: TGTGCCAGCACAGGATTCTCTGGAAACACCATATATTTT. This sequence encodes CASTGFSGNTIYF.

The chain uses TRBV5-4 and TRBJ2-5; TRBD1 aligns across 9 bases. The germline CDR1 and CDR2 sequences are SGHNT and YYREEE (reference sequence). The CDR3 extends over 14 amino acids. Unmatched junction bases numbered 4, after V lost 4 bases and J lost 3 bases. For the CDR3, the DNA is TGTGCCAGCAGCGACCGGGACAGGGAAGAGACCCAGTACTTC. This codes for CASSDRDREETQYF.

The V and J genes are TRBV4-3 and TRBJ2-5; 8 bases are a match to TRBD2. V was pared by 3 bases and J by 5 bases, with 8 bases of the junction left unmatched. CDR1 is LGHNA and CDR2 is YSLEER in the germline V gene. The CDR3 loop spans 15 amino acids. CDR3 DNA: TGCGCCAGCAGCCAGGGGGCGGGAGGCCGGGAGACCCAGTACTTC. Translation: CASSQGAGGRETQYF.

The chain carries TRBV6-1 and TRBJ1-5; D unclear. The CDR3 totals 16 residues. V dropped 4 bases and J dropped 2 bases, with 15 bases sitting between them. Germline CDR1 MNHNS, CDR2 SASEGT. CDR3 bases: TGTGCCAGCAGTGCGCTTGGACTCTCGGGCAATCAGCCCCAGCATTTT. It encodes CASSALGLSGNQPQHF.

V is TRBV5-1 and J is TRBJ1-2; D gene unclear. The CDR3 is 13 residues long. Trimming cost V 0 bases and J 4 bases, with 7 bases left between them. Germline-derived CDR1 and CDR2 are SGHRS and YFSETQ. The DNA of the CDR3 is TGCGCCAGCAGCTTGGGAAACGGCTATGGCTACACCTTC. Translation gives CASSLGNGYGYTF.

The J gene is TRBJ2-2, the V gene TRBV6-4; TRBD2 agrees at 7 bases. V was pared by 0 bases and J by 1 base, with 8 bases of the junction left unmatched. The CDR3 contains 18 residues. Germline assignment: CDR1 MRHNA and CDR2 SNTAGT. CDR3 protein: CASSDSRYREENTGELFF. The CDR3 DNA reads TGTGCCAGCAGTGACTCTAGATATCGGGAGGAGAACACCGGGGAGCTGTTTTTT.

V is TRBV28 and J is TRBJ2-7; 8 bases are shared with TRBD1. This CDR3 region has 14 residues. Germline CDR1 is MDHEN and CDR2 is SYDVKM. With 2 bases clipped from V and 4 bases from J, the junction kept 4 bases outside the gene matches. CDR3 region: CASSLAGGKYEQYV. CDR3 nucleotide sequence: TGTGCCAGCAGTTTAGCAGGGGGCAAATACGAGCAGTACGTC.

A single count supports this clone. The chain uses TRBV30 and TRBJ2-1, with TRBD2 identical over 12 bases. Looked up from germline, CDR1 is GTSNPN and CDR2 is SVGIG (reference sequence). Germline trimming cut 4 bases from V and 4 bases from J; bases unmatched to any gene: 5. The CDR3 spans 15 residues. Here the CDR3 reads CAWTQGLAGYNEQFF. The CDR3 bases are TGTGCCTGGACTCAAGGACTAGCGGGATACAATGAGCAGTTCTTC.

V usage is TRBV7-2 and J usage is TRBJ2-7; TRBD2 matches at 12 bases. The trim removed 3 bases at V and 3 bases at J, leaving 6 bases unmatched. The germline V gene encodes CDR1 SGHTA and CDR2 FQGNSA. CDR3 length equals 16 residues. The CDR3 coding sequence is TGTGCCAGCAGCTTCACATCGGGACTAGCGGGCTACGAGCAGTACTTC. Amino acid sequence: CASSFTSGLAGYEQYF.